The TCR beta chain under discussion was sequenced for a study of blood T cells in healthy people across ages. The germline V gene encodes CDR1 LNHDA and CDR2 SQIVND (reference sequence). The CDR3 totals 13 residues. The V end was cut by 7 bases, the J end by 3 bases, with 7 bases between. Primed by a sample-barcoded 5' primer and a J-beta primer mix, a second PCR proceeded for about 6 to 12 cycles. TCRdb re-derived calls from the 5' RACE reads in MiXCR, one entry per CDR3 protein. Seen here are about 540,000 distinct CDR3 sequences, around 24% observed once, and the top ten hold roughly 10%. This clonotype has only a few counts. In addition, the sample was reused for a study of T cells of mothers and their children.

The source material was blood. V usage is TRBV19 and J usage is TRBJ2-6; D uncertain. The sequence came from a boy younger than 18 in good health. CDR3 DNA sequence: TGTGCCAGTATCGACGGTGGGGCCAACGTCCTGACTTTC. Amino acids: CASIDGGANVLTF.